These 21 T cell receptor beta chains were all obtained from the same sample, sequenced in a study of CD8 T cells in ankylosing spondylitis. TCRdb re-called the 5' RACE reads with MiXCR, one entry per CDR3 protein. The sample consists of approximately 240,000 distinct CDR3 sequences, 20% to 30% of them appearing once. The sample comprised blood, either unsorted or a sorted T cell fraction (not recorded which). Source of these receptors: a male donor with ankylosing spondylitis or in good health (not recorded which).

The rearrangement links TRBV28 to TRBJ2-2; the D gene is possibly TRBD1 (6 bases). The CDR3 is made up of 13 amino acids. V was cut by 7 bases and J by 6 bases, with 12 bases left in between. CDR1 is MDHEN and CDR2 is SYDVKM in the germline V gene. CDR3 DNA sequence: TGTGCCAGCACTGAACAGGGCCCCGGGGAGCTGTTTTTT. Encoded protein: CASTEQGPGELFF. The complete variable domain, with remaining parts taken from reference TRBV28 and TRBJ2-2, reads DVKVTQSSRYLVKRTGEKVFLECVQDMDHENMFWYRQDPGLGLRLIYFSYDVKMKEKGDIPEGYSVSREKKERFSLILESASTNQTSMYLCASTEQGPGELFFGEGSRLTVL.

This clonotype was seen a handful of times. Here the CDR3 reads CSARRRNTEAFF. As DNA, the CDR3 is TGCAGTGCTAGGAGGAGAAACACTGAAGCTTTCTTT. The J gene is TRBJ1-1, the V gene TRBV20-1; D call uncertain. V lost 3 bases to trimming and J lost 2 bases, with 7 bases between them. This CDR3 contains 12 residues. The germline gives CDR1 DFQATT, CDR2 SNEGSKA (reference sequence).

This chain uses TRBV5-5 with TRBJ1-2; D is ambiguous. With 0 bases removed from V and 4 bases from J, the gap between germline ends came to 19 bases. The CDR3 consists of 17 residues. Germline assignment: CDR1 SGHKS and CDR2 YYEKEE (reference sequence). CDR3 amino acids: CASSLGRQKTSLYGYTF. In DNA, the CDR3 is TGTGCCAGCAGCTTGGGACGTCAGAAGACGAGTCTCTATGGCTACACCTTC.

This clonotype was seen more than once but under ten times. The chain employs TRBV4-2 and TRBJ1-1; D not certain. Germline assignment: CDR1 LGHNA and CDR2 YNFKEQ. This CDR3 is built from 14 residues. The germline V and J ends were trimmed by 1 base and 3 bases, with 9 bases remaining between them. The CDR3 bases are TGTGCCAGCAGCCAAGTTTCAGTCGACACTGAAGCTTTCTTT. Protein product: CASSQVSVDTEAFF.

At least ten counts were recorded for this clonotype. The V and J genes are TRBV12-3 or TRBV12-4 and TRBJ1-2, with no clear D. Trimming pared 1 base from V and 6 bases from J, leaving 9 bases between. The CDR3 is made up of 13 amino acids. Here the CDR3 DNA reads TGTGCCAGCAGTTTAGGGACGGAGGATGGCTACACCTTC. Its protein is CASSLGTEDGYTF.

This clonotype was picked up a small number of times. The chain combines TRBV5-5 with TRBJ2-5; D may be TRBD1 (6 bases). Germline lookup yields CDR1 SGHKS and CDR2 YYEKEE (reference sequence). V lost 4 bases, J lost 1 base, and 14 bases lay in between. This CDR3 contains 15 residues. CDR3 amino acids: CASSQNTGTQETQYF. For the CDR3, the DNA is TGTGCCAGCAGCCAGAATACAGGGACCCAAGAGACCCAGTACTTC.

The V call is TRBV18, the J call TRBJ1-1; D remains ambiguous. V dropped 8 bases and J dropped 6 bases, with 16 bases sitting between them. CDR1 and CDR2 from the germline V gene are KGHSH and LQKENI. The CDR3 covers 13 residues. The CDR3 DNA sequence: TGTGCCAGCCGAGATCAAGGACGGTCTGAAGCTTTCTTT. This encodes CASRDQGRSEAFF.

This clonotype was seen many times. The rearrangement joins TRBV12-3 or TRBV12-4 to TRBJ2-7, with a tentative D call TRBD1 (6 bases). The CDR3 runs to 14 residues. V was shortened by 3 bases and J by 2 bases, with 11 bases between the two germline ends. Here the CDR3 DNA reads TGTGCCAGCAGTTTTGAAGGACAGACCTACGAGCAGTACTTC. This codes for CASSFEGQTYEQYF.

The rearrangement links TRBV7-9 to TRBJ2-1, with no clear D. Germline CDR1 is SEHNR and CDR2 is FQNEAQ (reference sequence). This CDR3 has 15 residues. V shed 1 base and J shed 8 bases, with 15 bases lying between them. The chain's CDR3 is CASSLVFASGHEQFF. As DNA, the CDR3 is TGTGCCAGCAGCTTAGTTTTTGCTAGTGGGCATGAGCAGTTCTTC.

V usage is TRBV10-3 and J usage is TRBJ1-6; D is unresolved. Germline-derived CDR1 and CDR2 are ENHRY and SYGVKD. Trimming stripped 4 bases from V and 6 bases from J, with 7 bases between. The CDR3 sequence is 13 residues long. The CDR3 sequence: CAISGEINSPLHF. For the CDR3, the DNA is TGTGCCATCAGTGGGGAAATTAATTCACCCCTCCACTTT.

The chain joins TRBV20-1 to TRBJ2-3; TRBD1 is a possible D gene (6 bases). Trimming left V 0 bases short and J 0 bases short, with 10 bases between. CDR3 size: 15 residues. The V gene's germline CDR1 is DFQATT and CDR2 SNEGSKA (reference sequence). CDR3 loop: CSARDLGASTDTQYF. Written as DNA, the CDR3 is TGCAGTGCTAGAGATTTGGGGGCTAGCACAGATACGCAGTATTTT.

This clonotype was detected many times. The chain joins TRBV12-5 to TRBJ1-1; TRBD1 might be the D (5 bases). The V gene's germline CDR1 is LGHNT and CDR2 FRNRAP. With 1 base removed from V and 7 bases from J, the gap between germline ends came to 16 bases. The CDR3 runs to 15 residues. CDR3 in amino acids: CASGLETDQLHEAFF. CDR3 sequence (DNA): TGTGCTAGTGGTTTGGAGACAGACCAACTACATGAAGCTTTCTTT.

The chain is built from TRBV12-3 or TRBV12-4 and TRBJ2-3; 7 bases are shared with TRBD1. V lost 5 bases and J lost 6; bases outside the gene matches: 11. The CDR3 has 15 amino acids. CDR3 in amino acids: CASSPWDSVRDTQYF. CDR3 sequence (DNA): TGTGCCAGCAGTCCCTGGGACAGTGTCCGGGATACGCAGTATTTT.

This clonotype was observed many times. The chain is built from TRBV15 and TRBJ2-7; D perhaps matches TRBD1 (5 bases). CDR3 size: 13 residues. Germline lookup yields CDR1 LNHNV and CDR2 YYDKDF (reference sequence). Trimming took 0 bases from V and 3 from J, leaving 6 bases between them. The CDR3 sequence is CATSRDQGYEQYF. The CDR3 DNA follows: TGTGCCACCAGCAGAGATCAGGGCTACGAGCAGTACTTC.

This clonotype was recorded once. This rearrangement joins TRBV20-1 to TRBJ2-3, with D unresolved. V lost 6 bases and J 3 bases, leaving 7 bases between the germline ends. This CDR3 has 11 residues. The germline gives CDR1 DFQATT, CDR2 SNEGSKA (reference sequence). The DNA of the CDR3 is TGCAGTGCGTTCTCGACAGATACGCAGTATTTT. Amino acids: CSAFSTDTQYF.

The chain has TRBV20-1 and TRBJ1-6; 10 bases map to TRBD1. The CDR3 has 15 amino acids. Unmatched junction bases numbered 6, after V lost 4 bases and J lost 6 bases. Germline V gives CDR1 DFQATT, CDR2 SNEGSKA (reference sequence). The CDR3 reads CSATGQGGTNSPLHF. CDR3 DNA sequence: TGCAGTGCTACAGGACAGGGGGGGACTAATTCACCCCTCCACTTT.

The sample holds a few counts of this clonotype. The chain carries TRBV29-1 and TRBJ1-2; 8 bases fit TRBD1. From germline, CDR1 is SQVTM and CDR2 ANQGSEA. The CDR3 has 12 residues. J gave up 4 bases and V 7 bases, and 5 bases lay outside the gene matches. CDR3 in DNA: TGCAGCGGGGGACAGGATGTCTATGGCTACACCTTC. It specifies CSGGQDVYGYTF.

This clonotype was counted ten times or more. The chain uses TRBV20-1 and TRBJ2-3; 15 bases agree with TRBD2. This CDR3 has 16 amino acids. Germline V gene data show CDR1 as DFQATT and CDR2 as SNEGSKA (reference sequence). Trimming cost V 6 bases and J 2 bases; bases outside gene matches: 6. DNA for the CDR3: TGCAGTGCCCCAGGACTAGCGGGGGGGTTCACAGATACGCAGTATTTT. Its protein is CSAPGLAGGFTDTQYF.

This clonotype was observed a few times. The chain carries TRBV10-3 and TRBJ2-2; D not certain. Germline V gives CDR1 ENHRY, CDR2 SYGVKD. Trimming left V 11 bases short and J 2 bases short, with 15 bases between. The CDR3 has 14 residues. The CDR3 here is CASRPDLNTGELFF. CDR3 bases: TGTGCCTCCCGTCCCGATCTAAACACCGGGGAGCTGTTTTTT.

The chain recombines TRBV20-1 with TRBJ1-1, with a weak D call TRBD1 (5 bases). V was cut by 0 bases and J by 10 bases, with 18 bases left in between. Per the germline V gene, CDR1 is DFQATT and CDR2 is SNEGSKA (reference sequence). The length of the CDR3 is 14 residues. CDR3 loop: CSARDFGGIAVAFF. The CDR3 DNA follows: TGCAGTGCTAGAGATTTTGGGGGTATCGCTGTAGCTTTCTTT.

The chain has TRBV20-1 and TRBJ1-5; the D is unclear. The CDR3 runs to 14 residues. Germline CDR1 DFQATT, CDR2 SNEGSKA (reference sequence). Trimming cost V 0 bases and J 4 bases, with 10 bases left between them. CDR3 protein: CSARDWAINQPQHF. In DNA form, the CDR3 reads TGCAGTGCTAGAGATTGGGCAATAAATCAGCCCCAGCATTTT.